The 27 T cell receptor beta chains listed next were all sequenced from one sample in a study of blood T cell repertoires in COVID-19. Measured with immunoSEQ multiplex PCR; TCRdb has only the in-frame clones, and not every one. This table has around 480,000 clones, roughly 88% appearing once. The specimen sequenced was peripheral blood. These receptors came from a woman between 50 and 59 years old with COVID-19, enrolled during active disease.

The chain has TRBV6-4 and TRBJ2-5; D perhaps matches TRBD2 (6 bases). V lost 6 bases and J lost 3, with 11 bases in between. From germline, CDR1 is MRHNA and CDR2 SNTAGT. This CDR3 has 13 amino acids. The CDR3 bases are TGTGCCAGCAGCCTTCCGGGGGAAGAGACCCAGTACTTC. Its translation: CASSLPGEETQYF.

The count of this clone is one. The CDR3: CASSDPGRVGQETQYF. As DNA, the CDR3 is TGTGCCAGCAGTGATCCAGGGAGGGTAGGGCAAGAGACCCAGTACTTC. V gene TRBV6-1 combines with J gene TRBJ2-5; the match to TRBD2 covers 7 bases. This CDR3 comprises 16 residues. V dropped 3 bases and J dropped 2; count of bases not matched to a gene: 9. Germline V CDR1 and CDR2: MNHNS, SASEGT.

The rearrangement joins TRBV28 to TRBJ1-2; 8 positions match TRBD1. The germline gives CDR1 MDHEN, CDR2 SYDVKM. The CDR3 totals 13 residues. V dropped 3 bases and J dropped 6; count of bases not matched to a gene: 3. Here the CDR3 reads CASSFAGGDGYTF. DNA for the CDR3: TGTGCCAGCAGTTTCGCAGGGGGCGATGGCTACACCTTC.

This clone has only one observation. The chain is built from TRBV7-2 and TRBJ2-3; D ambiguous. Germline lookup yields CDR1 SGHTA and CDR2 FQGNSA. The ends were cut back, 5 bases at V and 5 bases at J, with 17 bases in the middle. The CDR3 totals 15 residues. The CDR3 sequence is CASSAMGLEQDTQYF. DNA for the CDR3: TGTGCCAGCAGCGCTATGGGCCTTGAACAAGATACGCAGTATTTT.

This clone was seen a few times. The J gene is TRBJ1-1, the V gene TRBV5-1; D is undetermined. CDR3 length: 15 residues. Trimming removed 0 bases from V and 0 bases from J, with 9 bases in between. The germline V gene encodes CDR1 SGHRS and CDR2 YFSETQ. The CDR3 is CASSLEGGLNTEAFF. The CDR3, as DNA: TGCGCCAGCAGCTTGGAAGGCGGATTGAACACTGAAGCTTTCTTT.

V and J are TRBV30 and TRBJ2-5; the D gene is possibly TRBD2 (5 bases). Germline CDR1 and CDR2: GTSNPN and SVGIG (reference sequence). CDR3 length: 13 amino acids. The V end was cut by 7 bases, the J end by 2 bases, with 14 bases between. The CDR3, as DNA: TGTGCCTCAATGGAGGAGGTACAAGAGACCCAGTACTTC. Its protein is CASMEEVQETQYF.

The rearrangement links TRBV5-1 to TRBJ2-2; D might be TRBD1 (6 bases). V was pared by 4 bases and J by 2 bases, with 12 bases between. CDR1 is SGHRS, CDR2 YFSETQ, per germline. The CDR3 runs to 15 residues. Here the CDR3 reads CASSLRTANTGELFF. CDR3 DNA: TGCGCCAGCAGCCTGCGGACAGCCAACACCGGGGAGCTGTTTTTT.

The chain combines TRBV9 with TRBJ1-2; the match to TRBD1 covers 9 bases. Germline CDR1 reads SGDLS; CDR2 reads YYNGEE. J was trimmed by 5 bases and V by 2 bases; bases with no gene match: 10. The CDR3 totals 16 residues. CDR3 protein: CASSVRKQGARYGYTF. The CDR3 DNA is TGTGCCAGCAGCGTCAGGAAACAGGGGGCTCGGTATGGCTACACCTTC.

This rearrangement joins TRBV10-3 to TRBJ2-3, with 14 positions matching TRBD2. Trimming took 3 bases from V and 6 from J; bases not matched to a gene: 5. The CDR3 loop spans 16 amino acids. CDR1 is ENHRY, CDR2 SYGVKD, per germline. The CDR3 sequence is CAISDGLAGGLDTQYF. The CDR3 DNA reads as TGTGCCATCAGTGACGGACTAGCGGGGGGCCTGGATACGCAGTATTTT.

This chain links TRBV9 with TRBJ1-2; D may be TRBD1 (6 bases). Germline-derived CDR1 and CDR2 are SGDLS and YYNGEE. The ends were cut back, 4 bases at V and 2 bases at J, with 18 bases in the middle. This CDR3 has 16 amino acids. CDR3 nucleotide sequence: TGTGCCAGCAGCCCCCCTCTAGCTGGGGGCAACTATGGCTACACCTTC. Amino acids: CASSPPLAGGNYGYTF.

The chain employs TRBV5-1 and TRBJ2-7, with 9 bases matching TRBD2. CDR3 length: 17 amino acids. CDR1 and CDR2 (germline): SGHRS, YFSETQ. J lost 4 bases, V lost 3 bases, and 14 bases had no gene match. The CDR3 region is CASSSGVRASGDYEQYF. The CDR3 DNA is TGCGCCAGCAGCTCGGGAGTTCGGGCTAGCGGGGATTACGAGCAGTACTTC.

Written as DNA, the CDR3 is TGTGCCAGCAGCCTCGAGGGGACTTGGCAGTACTTC. Its translation: CASSLEGTWQYF. The chain joins TRBV5-6 to TRBJ2-7; D perhaps matches TRBD2 (6 bases). The length of the CDR3 is 12 residues. V shed 4 bases and J shed 9 bases, with 14 bases lying between them. Germline loops: CDR1 SGHDT, CDR2 YYEEEE.

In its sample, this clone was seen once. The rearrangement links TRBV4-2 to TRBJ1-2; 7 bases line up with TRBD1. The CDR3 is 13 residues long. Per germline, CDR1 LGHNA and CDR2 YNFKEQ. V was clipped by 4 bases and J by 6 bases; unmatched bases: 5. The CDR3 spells CASSPTGANGYTF. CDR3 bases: TGTGCCAGCAGCCCCACAGGGGCAAATGGCTACACCTTC.

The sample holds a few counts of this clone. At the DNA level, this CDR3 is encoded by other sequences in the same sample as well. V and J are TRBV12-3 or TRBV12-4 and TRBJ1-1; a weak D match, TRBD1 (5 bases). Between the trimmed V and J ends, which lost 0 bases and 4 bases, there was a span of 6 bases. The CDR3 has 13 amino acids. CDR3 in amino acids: CASSLAGGTEAFF. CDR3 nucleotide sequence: TGTGCCAGCAGTTTAGCGGGGGGCACTGAAGCTTTCTTT.

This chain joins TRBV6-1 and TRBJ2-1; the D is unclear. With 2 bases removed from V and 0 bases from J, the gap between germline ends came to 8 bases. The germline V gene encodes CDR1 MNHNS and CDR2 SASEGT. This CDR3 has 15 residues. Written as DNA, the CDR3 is TGTGCCAGCAGTGAAAGCGTCAACTCCTACAATGAGCAGTTCTTC. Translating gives CASSESVNSYNEQFF.

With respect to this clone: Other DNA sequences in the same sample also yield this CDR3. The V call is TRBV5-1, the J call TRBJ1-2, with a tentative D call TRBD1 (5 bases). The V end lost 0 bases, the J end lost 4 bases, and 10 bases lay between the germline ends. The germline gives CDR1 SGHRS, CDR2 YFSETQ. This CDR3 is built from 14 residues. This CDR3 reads CASSLGQGGYGYTF. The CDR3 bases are TGCGCCAGCAGCTTGGGGCAGGGAGGCTATGGCTACACCTTC.

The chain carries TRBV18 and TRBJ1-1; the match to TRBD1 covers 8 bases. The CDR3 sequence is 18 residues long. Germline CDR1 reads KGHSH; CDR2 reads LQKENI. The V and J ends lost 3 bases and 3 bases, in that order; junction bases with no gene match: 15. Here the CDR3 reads CASSPWTGQTIEYTEAFF. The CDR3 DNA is TGTGCCAGCTCACCCTGGACAGGGCAAACGATAGAGTACACTGAAGCTTTCTTT.

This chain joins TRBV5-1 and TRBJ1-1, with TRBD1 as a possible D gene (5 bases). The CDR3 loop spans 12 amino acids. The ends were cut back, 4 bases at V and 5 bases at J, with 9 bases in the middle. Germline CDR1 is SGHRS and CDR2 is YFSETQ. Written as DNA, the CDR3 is TGCGCCAGCAGCCCCGGGGGGACTGAAGCTTTCTTT. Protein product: CASSPGGTEAFF.

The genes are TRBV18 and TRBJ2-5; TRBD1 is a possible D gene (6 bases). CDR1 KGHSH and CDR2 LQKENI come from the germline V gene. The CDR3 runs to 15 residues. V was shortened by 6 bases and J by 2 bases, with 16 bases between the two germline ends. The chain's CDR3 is CASSPETGQQETQYF. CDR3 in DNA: TGTGCCAGCTCCCCTGAGACAGGCCAGCAAGAGACCCAGTACTTC.

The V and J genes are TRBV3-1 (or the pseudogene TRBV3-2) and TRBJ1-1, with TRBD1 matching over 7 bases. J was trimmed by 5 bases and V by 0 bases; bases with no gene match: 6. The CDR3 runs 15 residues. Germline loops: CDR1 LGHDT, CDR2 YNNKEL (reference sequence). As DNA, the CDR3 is TGTGCCAGCAGCCAAGATCTGGCAGGGGGTACTGAAGCTTTCTTT. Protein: CASSQDLAGGTEAFF.

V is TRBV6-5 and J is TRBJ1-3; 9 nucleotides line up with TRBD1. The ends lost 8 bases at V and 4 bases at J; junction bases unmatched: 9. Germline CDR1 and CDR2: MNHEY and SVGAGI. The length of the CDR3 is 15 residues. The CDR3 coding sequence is TGTGCCAGCGCGTCGGACAGGGGATCAGGAAACACCATATATTTT. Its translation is CASASDRGSGNTIYF.

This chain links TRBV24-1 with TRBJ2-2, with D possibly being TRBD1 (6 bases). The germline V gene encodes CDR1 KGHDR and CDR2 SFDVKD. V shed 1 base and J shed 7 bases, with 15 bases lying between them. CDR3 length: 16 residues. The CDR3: CATSDFAGDRIGELFF. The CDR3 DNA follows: TGTGCCACCAGTGATTTTGCAGGGGATCGGATCGGGGAGCTGTTTTTT.

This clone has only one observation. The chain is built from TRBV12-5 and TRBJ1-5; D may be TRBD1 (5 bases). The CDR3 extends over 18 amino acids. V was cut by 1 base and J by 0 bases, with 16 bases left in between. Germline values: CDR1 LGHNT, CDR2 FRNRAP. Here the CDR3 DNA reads TGTGCTAGTGGTTTGGAGACGACAGAGGTCTATAGCAATCAGCCCCAGCATTTT. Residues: CASGLETTEVYSNQPQHF. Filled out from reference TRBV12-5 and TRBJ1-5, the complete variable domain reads DARVTQTPRHKVTEMGQEVTMRCQPILGHNTVFWYRQTMMQGLELLAYFRNRAPLDDSGMPKDRFSAEMPDATLATLKIQPSEPRDSAVYFCASGLETTEVYSNQPQHFGDGTRLSIL.

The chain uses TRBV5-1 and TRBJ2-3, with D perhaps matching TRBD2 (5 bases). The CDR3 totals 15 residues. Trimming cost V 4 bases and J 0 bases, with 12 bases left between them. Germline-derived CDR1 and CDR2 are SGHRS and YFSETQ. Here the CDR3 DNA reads TGCGCCAGCAGCCCCCGGACGGGGAGCACAGATACGCAGTATTTT. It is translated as CASSPRTGSTDTQYF.

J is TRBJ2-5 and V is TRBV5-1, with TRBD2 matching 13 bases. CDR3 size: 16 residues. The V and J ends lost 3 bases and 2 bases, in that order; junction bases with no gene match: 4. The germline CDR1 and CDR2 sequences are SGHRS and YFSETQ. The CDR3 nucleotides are TGCGCCAGCAGCTGGGGACTAGCGGGGCTGCAAGAGACCCAGTACTTC. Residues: CASSWGLAGLQETQYF.

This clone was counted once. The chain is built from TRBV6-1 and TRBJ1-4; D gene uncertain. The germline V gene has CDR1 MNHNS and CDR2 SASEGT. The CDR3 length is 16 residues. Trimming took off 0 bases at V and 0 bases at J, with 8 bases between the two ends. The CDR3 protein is CASSEARSATNEKLFF. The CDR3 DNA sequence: TGTGCCAGCAGTGAAGCGAGGTCTGCAACTAATGAAAAACTGTTTTTT.

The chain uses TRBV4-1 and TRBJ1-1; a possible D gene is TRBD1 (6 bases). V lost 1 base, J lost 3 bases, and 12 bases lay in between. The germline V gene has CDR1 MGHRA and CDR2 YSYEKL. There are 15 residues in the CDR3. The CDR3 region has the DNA TGCGCCAGCAGCCAAGTAGCAGGGGCGGACACTGAAGCTTTCTTT. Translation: CASSQVAGADTEAFF.